This T cell receptor beta chain was profiled in a study of blood T cells in healthy people across ages. Researchers collected approximately 9.5 milliliters of peripheral blood from every single donor. This clonotype was recorded many times. Through a sample-barcoded 5' primer and a J-beta primer mix, a second PCR was run for roughly 7 to 12 cycles. TCRdb passed the 5' RACE reads through MiXCR, listing each CDR3 protein once. The sample holds over a million distinct CDR3 sequences, 42% seen once. CDR1 is ENHRY and CDR2 is SYGVKD in the germline V gene. Between the trimmed V and J ends, which lost 6 bases and 7 bases, there was a span of 19 bases. The CDR3 runs 15 residues.

The source of this sequence is a woman under 30 in good health. The J gene is TRBJ2-1, the V gene TRBV10-3, with D perhaps TRBD2 (5 bases). The sample was blood. In DNA form, the CDR3 reads TGTGCCATCAGCCCCTGGAGCGGAGATAAGAATGAGCAGTTCTTC. Protein sequence: CAISPWSGDKNEQFF.